This T cell receptor beta chain was observed in a study of shared clonotypes between healthy human individuals. With 4 bases clipped from V and 2 bases from J, the junction kept 10 bases outside the gene matches. Germline CDR1 and CDR2: MDHEN and SYDVKM. This CDR3 has 16 amino acids. The repertoire was sequenced with immunoSEQ multiplex PCR; TCRdb's copy has only in-frame clones and lacks some. The sample includes about 2 million clones, roughly 94% seen only once; the top ten take 0.13%. The sequenced sample consisted of naive CD4+ T cells sorted from blood. Subset: CD45RA+ positively selected. The chain joins TRBV28 to TRBJ2-7; 8 positions match TRBD1. The receptor comes from a man aged 18 to 30 in good health. The CDR3 DNA reads as TGTGCCAGCAGTTCTGAGGCGGACAGGGACCCCTACGAGCAGTACTTC. Residues: CASSSEADRDPYEQYF. The full variable domain, its missing parts supplied by reference TRBV28 and TRBJ2-7, is DVKVTQSSRYLVKRTGEKVFLECVQDMDHENMFWYRQDPGLGLRLIYFSYDVKMKEKGDIPEGYSVSREKKERFSLILESASTNQTSMYLCASSSEADRDPYEQYFGPGTRLTVT.